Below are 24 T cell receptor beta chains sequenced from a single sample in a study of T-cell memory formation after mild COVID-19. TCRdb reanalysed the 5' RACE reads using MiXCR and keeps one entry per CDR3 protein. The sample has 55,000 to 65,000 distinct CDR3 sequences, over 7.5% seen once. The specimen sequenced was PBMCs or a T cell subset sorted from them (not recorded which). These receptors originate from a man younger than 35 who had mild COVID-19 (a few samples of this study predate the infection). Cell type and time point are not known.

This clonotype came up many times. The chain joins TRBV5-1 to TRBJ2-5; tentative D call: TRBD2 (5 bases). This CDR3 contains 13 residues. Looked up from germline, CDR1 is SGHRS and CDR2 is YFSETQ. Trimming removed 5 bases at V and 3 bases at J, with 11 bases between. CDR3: CASSNGLEETQYF. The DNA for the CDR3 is TGCGCCAGCAGTAACGGACTGGAAGAGACCCAGTACTTC.

This CDR3 is CASSPQGGSYGYTF. In DNA form, the CDR3 reads TGCGCCAGCAGCCCGCAGGGGGGTAGCTATGGCTACACCTTC. V and J are TRBV5-1 and TRBJ1-2; 7 bases fit TRBD1. After removal of 4 bases from V and 4 bases from J, the junction contained 7 bases not matched to a gene. The CDR3 consists of 14 residues. From germline, CDR1 is SGHRS and CDR2 YFSETQ.

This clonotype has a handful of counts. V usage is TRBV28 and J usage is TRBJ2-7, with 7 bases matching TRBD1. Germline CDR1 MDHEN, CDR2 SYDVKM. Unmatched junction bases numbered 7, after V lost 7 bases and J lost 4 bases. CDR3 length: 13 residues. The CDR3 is CASTPGTAYEQYV. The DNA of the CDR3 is TGTGCCAGCACTCCCGGGACAGCGTACGAGCAGTACGTC.

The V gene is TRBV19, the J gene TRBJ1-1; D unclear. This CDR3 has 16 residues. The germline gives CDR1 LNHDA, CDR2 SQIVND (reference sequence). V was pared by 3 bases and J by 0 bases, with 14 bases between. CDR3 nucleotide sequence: TGTGCCAGTAGTATGCGTCGCGCAGGCATGAACACTGAAGCTTTCTTT. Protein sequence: CASSMRRAGMNTEAFF.

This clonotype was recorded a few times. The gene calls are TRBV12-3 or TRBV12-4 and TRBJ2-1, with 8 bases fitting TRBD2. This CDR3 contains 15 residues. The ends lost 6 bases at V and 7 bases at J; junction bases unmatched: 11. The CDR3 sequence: CASSPGLGGRNEQFF. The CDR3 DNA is TGTGCCAGCAGCCCGGGACTAGGTGGGCGGAATGAGCAGTTCTTC.

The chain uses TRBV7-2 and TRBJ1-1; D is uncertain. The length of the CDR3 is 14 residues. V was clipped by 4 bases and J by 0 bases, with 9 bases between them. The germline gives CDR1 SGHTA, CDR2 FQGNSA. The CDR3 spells CASSSRVMNTEAFF. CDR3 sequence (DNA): TGTGCCAGCAGCTCAAGAGTTATGAACACTGAAGCTTTCTTT.

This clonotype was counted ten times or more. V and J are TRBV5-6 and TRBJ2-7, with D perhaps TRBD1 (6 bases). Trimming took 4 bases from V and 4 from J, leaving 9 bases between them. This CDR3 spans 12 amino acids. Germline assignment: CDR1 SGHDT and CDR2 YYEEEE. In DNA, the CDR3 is TGTGCCAGCAGCGCAGGGGAGTACGAGCAGTACGTC. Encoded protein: CASSAGEYEQYV.

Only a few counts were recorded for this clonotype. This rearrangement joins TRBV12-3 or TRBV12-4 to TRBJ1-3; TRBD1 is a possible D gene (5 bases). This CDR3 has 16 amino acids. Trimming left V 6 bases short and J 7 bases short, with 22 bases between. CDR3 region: CASSRLGGFPRNTIYF. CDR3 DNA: TGTGCCAGCAGCCGCCTCGGGGGTTTTCCCCGGAACACCATATATTTT.

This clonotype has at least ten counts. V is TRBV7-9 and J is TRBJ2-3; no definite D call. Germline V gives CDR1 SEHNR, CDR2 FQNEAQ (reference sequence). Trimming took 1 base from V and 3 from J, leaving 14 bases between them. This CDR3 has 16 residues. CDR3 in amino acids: CASSLGSGRRTDTQYF. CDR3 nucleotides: TGTGCCAGCAGCTTAGGCTCCGGACGGAGAACAGATACGCAGTATTTT.

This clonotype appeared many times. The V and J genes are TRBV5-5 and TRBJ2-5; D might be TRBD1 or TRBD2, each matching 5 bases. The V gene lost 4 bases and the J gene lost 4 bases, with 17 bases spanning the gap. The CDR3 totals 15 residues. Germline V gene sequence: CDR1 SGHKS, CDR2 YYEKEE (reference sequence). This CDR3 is CASSVTWGLRETQYF. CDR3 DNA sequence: TGTGCCAGCAGCGTCACGTGGGGGTTGAGAGAGACCCAGTACTTC.

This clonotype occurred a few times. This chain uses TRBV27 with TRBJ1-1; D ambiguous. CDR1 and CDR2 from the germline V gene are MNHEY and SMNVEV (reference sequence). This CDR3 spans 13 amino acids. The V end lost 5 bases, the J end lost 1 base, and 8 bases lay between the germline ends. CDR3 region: CASSTGKNTEAFF. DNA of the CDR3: TGTGCCAGCAGTACCGGGAAGAACACTGAAGCTTTCTTT.

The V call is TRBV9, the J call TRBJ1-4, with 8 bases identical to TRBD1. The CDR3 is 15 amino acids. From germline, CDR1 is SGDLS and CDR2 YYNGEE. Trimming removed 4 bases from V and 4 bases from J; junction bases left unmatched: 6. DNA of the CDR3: TGTGCCAGCAGCTCCCGGACAGGGAGTAATGAAAAACTGTTTTTT. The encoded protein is CASSSRTGSNEKLFF. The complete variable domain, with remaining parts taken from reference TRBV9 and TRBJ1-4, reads DSGVTQTPKHLITATGQRVTLRCSPRSGDLSVYWYQQSLDQGLQFLIQYYNGEERAKGNILERFSAQQFPDLHSELNLSSLELGDSALYFCASSSRTGSNEKLFFGSGTQLSVL.

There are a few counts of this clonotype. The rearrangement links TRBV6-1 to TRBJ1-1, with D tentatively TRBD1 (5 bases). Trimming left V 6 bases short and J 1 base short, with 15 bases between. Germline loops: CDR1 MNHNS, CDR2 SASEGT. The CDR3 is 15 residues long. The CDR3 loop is CASSDQGIENTEAFF. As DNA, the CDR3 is TGTGCCAGCAGCGACCAGGGTATCGAGAACACTGAAGCTTTCTTT.

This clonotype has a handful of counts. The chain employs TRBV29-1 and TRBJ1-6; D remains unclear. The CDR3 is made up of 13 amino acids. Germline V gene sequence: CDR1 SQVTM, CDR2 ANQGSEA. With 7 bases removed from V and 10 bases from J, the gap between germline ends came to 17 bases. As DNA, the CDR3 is TGCAGCGCCCAACTCGAAGGAGGGTCACCCCTCCACTTT. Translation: CSAQLEGGSPLHF.

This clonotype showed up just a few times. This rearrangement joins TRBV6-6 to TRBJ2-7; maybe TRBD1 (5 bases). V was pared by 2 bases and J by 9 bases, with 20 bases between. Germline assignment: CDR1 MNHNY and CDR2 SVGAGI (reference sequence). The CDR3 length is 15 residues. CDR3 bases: TGTGCCAGCAGTTACCCAGGACAAACCACTGTGAGGCAGTACTTC. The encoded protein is CASSYPGQTTVRQYF.

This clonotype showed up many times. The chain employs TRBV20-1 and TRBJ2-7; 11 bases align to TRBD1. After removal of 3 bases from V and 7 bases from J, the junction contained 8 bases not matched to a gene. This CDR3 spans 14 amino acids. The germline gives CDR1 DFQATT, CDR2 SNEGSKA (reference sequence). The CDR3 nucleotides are TGCAGTGCTAGGACGGACAGGGGGCCGAGGGAGCAGTACGTC. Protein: CSARTDRGPREQYV.

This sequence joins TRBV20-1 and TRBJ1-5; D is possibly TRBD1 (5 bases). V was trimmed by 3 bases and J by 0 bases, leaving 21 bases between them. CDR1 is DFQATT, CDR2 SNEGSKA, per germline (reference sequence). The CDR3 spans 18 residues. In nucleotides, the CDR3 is TGCAGTGCTAGCCGCGCGGGGCGTGGAGGGAATAGCAATCAGCCCCAGCATTTT. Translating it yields CSASRAGRGGNSNQPQHF.

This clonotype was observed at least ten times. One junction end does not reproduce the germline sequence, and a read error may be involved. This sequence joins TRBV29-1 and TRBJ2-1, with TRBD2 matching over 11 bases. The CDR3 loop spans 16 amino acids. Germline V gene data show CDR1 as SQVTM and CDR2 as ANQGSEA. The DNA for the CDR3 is TGCAGCCTTGATAGCGGGGGGGCTGACTCCTACAATGAGCAGTTCTTC. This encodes CSLDSGGADSYNEQFF.

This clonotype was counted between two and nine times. The CDR3 DNA reads as TGTGCCAGCTCACCACAGGGGATCTACGAGCAGTACTTC. Protein product: CASSPQGIYEQYF. This rearrangement joins TRBV18 to TRBJ2-7; D may be TRBD1 (5 bases). CDR1 and CDR2 (germline): KGHSH, LQKENI. V dropped 1 base and J dropped 3 bases, with 7 bases sitting between them. This CDR3 region has 13 residues.

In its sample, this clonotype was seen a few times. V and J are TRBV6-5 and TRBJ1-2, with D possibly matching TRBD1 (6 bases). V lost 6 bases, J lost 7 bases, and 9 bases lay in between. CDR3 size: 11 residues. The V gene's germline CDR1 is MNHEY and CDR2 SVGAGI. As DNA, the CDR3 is TGTGCCAGCAGCCCGGGGGCTGGCTACACCTTC. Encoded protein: CASSPGAGYTF.

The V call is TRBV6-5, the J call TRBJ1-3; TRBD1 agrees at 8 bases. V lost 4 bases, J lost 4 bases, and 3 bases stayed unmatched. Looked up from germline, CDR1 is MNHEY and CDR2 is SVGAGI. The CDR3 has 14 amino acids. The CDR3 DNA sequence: TGTGCCAGCAGTTGGACAGGGTTAGGAAACACCATATATTTT. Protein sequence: CASSWTGLGNTIYF.

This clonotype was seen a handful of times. DNA of the CDR3: TGTGCCACCAGTGATTCGGGCGCGCCGAACACCGGGGAGCTGTTTTTT. This translates into CATSDSGAPNTGELFF. The rearrangement joins TRBV24-1 to TRBJ2-2; no clear D gene. CDR1 KGHDR and CDR2 SFDVKD come from the germline V gene. V was clipped by 2 bases and J by 0 bases, with 9 bases between them. CDR3 size: 16 residues.

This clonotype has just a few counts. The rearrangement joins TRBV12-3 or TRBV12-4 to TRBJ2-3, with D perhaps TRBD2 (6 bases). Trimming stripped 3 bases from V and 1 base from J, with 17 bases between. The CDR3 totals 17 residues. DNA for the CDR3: TGTGCCAGCAGTTTGTGGTTGCGGGGTGAGGGCACAGATACGCAGTATTTT. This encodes CASSLWLRGEGTDTQYF.

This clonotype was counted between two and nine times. CDR3 nucleotide sequence: TGTGCCAGCAGCTCCAACTTTAGAGGGAATCAGCCCCAGCATTTT. This translates into CASSSNFRGNQPQHF. The gene calls are TRBV11-2 and TRBJ1-5; D is unclear. Germline CDR1 SGHAT, CDR2 FQNNGV. The CDR3 runs 15 residues. With 4 bases removed from V and 4 bases from J, the gap between germline ends came to 14 bases.